Sequencing of this T cell receptor beta chain was carried out in a study of siplizumab effects on memory and regulatory T cells. Findings of the study overall: Mappable alloreactive CD4+ clones averaged around 69% Treg-derived with siplizumab versus around 27% in controls. The authors did not confirm suppressive function in proliferating Tregs from siplizumab cultures. Roughly 80-97% of proliferating CD4+ or CD8+ clones defied assignment to a naive or memory phenotype.

The table came from immunoSEQ multiplex PCR; TCRdb's copy has only in-frame clones and leaves some out. This sample has about 100,000 clones, with about 91% found just once. Of note for this clone: Its antigen is as yet unknown.

The CDR3 is 14 residues long. V dropped 5 bases and J dropped 4; count of bases not matched to a gene: 4. Germline V gives CDR1 MDHEN, CDR2 SYDVKM. Specimen: CD4+ T cells sorted from blood. J is TRBJ1-4 and V is TRBV28; 7 positions agree with TRBD1. This TCR was recovered from a human donor in good health. CDR3 sequence: CASSPGQINEKLFF. DNA for the CDR3: TGTGCCAGCAGTCCGGGACAGATTAATGAAAAACTGTTTTTT.